This T cell receptor beta chain was sequenced during a study of T cells after yellow fever vaccination. Study findings and constraints: CD4 and CD8 compartments shared a small share of clonotypes, likely from convergent recombination. Post-booster reappearance was seen for most primary-vaccination clones (just over 95% CD4, around 90% CD8).

From germline, CDR1 is LGHNA and CDR2 YSLEER. This CDR3 comprises 16 residues. Losses at the gene ends were 2 bases for V and 4 bases for J; bases not matched to a gene: 6. TCRdb processed the 5' RACE reads anew with MiXCR; each CDR3 protein has one entry. The sample holds over 65,000 distinct CDR3 sequences, roughly 14% seen once. This specimen was CD8+ T cells not binding an NS4B(214-222) dextramer, sorted from PBMCs, taken about 20 days after the first yellow fever vaccination. The TCR comes from a man between 18 and 29 years old who received the YFV17D yellow fever vaccine. The V call is TRBV4-3, the J call TRBJ2-1; TRBD1 matches 9 bases. DNA of the CDR3: TGCGCCAGCAGCCAAAAGTCCGGGACAGGGTACAATGAGCAGTTCTTC. Its protein is CASSQKSGTGYNEQFF.